These T cell receptor beta chains were read from a single sample in a study of cytomegalovirus exposure and HLA in healthy donors. The protocol was immunoSEQ multiplex PCR, while the TCRdb copy is restricted to in-frame clones and leaves out a portion. The top ten clones hold about 3% of a sample with more than 95,000 clones, 8.5% to 10% of them seen once. The sequencing input was PBMCs. The origin of the receptors is a man in his thirties or forties in good health and CMV-seronegative. Each CDR3 is given with its conserved first and last residue. D genes are given only for firm matches. Clone sizes are given selectively: once, few, many, or a class where the clone is expanded.

clone_size cdr3_length j_call d_call v_call cdr3_aa cdr3_nt
- 13 TRBJ1-3 - TRBV7-2 CASSLGTPDTIYF TGTGCCAGCAGCCTCGGGACACCGGACACCATATATTTT
- 14 TRBJ1-4 - TRBV14 CASSPTGTNEKLFF TGTGCCAGCAGCCCTACAGGGACTAATGAAAAACTGTTTTTT
few 15 TRBJ2-1 - TRBV5-1 CASSSGSSSYNEQFF TGCGCCAGCAGCTCCGGGTCGAGCTCCTACAATGAGCAGTTCTTC
- 13 TRBJ1-3 - TRBV7-9 CASSSRGSNTIYF TGTGCCAGCAGCTCGCGGGGGAGTAACACCATATATTTT
few 14 TRBJ2-4 TRBD2 TRBV7-2 CASSLWAGENIQYF TGTGCCAGCAGCTTATGGGCGGGGGAAAACATTCAGTACTTC
few 15 TRBJ2-1 - TRBV27 CASSPPPGSSNEQFF TGTGCCAGCAGTCCCCCCCCGGGGAGTTCCAATGAGCAGTTCTTC
- 13 TRBJ2-1 - TRBV9 CASSPGQGYEQFF TGTGCCAGCAGCCCCGGGCAGGGGTATGAGCAGTTCTTC
- 16 TRBJ2-7 TRBD2 TRBV19 CASSPTGTSGTYEQYF TGTGCCAGTAGTCCAACCGGGACTAGCGGTACCTACGAGCAGTACTTC
- 18 TRBJ1-2 TRBD1 TRBV5-1 CASSLAATGGQGNYGYTF TGCGCCAGCAGCTTGGCGGCGACAGGGGGACAGGGGAACTATGGCTACACCTTC
- 14 TRBJ1-5 - TRBV5-6 CASSLGRGGQPQHF TGTGCCAGCAGCCTGGGCCGGGGGGGACAGCCCCAGCATTTT
few 14 TRBJ2-7 TRBD1 TRBV7-9 CASSPPDRDYEQYF TGTGCCAGCAGCCCCCCCGACAGGGACTACGAGCAGTACTTC
- 14 TRBJ1-1 TRBD1 TRBV28 CASSSGQGDTEAFF TGTGCCAGCAGTTCGGGACAGGGGGACACTGAAGCTTTCTTT
few 15 TRBJ1-1 - TRBV4-2 CASSQATPTNTEAFF TGTGCCAGCAGCCAGGCCACACCAACCAACACTGAAGCTTTCTTT
few 17 TRBJ1-2 - TRBV18 CASSPPGQTNNYYGYTF TGTGCCAGCTCACCACCCGGACAGACCAACAATTACTATGGCTACACCTTC
- 15 TRBJ1-5 TRBD1 TRBV5-8 CASSLNRGPNQPQHF TGTGCCAGCAGCTTGAACAGGGGACCCAATCAGCCCCAGCATTTT
- 14 TRBJ2-5 TRBD1 TRBV18 CASSPGQAQETQYF TGTGCCAGCTCACCAGGACAGGCCCAAGAGACCCAGTACTTC
few 15 TRBJ2-2 - TRBV6-5 CASSPDRSNTGELFF TGTGCCAGCAGCCCGGACAGATCGAACACCGGGGAGCTGTTTTTT
few 17 TRBJ2-1 - TRBV15 CATSRDSAGASYNEQFF TGTGCCACCAGCAGAGATAGCGCAGGGGCCTCCTACAATGAGCAGTTCTTC
- 13 TRBJ2-7 TRBD2 TRBV5-6 CASSLGLAGRQYF TGTGCCAGCAGCTTGGGACTAGCGGGGAGGCAGTACTTC
- 11 TRBJ2-5 - TRBV29-1 CSVVLQETQYF TGCAGCGTTGTCTTGCAAGAGACCCAGTACTTC
few 15 TRBJ1-1 TRBD1 TRBV5-1 CASSNSGTGGTEAFF TGCGCCAGCAGCAACTCCGGGACAGGGGGGACTGAAGCTTTCTTT
- 12 TRBJ2-5 - TRBV28 CASMVIGETQYF TGTGCCAGCATGGTGATCGGGGAGACCCAGTACTTC
- 15 TRBJ2-3 - TRBV19 CASTFSGSLSDTQYF TGTGCCAGTACTTTTAGTGGGAGCCTCTCCGATACGCAGTATTTT
few 13 TRBJ2-2 - TRBV29-1 CSVERTPAGELFF TGCAGCGTCGAAAGGACACCCGCCGGGGAGCTGTTTTTT
few 14 TRBJ2-1 TRBD2 TRBV7-6 CASSLPGLAGVQFF TGTGCCAGCAGCTTACCGGGACTAGCGGGGGTGCAGTTCTTC
few 12 TRBJ2-7 - TRBV25-1 CASSDYGYEQYF TGTGCCAGCAGTGATTACGGCTACGAGCAGTACTTC
few 14 TRBJ1-5 TRBD1 TRBV7-9 CASSLGTGPQPQHF TGTGCCAGCAGCTTAGGGACAGGCCCTCAGCCCCAGCATTTT
- 15 TRBJ1-1 - TRBV5-1 CASSPGGTINTEAFF TGCGCCAGCAGCCCGGGGGGAACCATTAACACTGAAGCTTTCTTT
- 16 TRBJ2-3 TRBD2 TRBV28 CASSSYSSGGTDTQYF TGTGCCAGCAGTTCCTATTCTAGCGGGGGCACAGATACGCAGTATTTT
few 17 TRBJ1-2 - TRBV7-9 CASSLGTSAGVKDGYTF TGTGCCAGCAGCTTAGGTACCTCCGCCGGGGTGAAGGATGGCTACACCTTC
- 15 TRBJ2-1 - TRBV6-1 CASSERGASYNEQFF TGTGCCAGCAGTGAACGCGGGGCCAGCTACAATGAGCAGTTCTTC
few 13 TRBJ1-4 - TRBV4-1 CASSQDGNEKLFF TGCGCCAGCAGCCAAGACGGGAATGAAAAACTGTTTTTT
- 17 TRBJ1-1 TRBD1 TRBV4-3 CASSQAVTGGMNTEAFF TGCGCCAGCAGCCAAGCGGTGACAGGGGGAATGAACACTGAAGCTTTCTTT
- 16 TRBJ2-3 TRBD2 TRBV7-2 CASSTQLAGGSDTQYF TGTGCCAGCAGCACCCAACTAGCGGGGGGCTCAGATACGCAGTATTTT
few 12 TRBJ1-1 TRBD1 TRBV28 CASKDRGTEAFF TGTGCCAGTAAGGACAGGGGGACTGAAGCTTTCTTT
- 13 TRBJ1-5 - TRBV6-1 CASSVRVDQPQHF TGTGCCAGCAGTGTCAGGGTCGATCAGCCCCAGCATTTT
- 16 TRBJ1-2 - TRBV18 CASSPGARGANYGYTF TGTGCCAGCTCACCGGGGGCGAGGGGAGCTAACTATGGCTACACCTTC
- 14 TRBJ2-7 TRBD1 TRBV27 CASSSWDSDYEQYF TGTGCCAGCAGTTCCTGGGACAGTGACTACGAGCAGTACTTC
few 14 TRBJ2-1 - TRBV10-1 CASSTAGVTNEQFF TGCGCCAGCAGTACGGCAGGGGTCACGAATGAGCAGTTCTTC
- 13 TRBJ2-3 - TRBV27 CASSFSGTDTQYF TGTGCCAGCAGCTTTAGCGGCACAGATACGCAGTATTTT
- 14 TRBJ1-5 TRBD1 TRBV30 CAWTGGGGNQPQHF TGTGCCTGGACAGGGGGCGGGGGCAATCAGCCCCAGCATTTT
- 16 TRBJ1-4 - TRBV4-3 CASSQDRGRLNEKLFF TGCGCCAGCAGCCAAGATAGGGGCAGGCTGAATGAAAAACTGTTTTTT
- 14 TRBJ2-3 TRBD2 TRBV29-1 CSVVGTTNTDTQYF TGCAGCGTTGTCGGGACTACCAACACAGATACGCAGTATTTT
few 16 TRBJ2-5 TRBD2 TRBV9 CASSPEAGAYQETQYF TGTGCCAGCAGCCCCGAAGCGGGAGCGTACCAAGAGACCCAGTACTTC
- 13 TRBJ2-6 - TRBV29-1 CSVTSGNGVVLTF TGCAGCGTTACCTCAGGGAACGGAGTAGTCCTGACTTTC
- 17 TRBJ2-6 - TRBV25-1 CASSPGTYLSGANVLTF TGTGCCAGCAGCCCCGGGACATACCTCTCTGGGGCCAACGTCCTGACTTTC
- 18 TRBJ2-6 TRBD1 TRBV13 CASSRRQGAFAGANVLTF TGTGCCAGCAGCAGAAGACAGGGGGCTTTCGCTGGGGCCAACGTCCTGACTTTC
- 17 TRBJ2-3 - TRBV7-3 CASSALASYGSTDTQYF TGTGCCAGCAGCGCACTAGCATCTTACGGGAGCACAGATACGCAGTATTTT
- 17 TRBJ2-3 TRBD2 TRBV10-3 CAISAPLAGGLTDTQYF TGTGCCATCAGCGCTCCACTGGCGGGAGGACTCACAGATACGCAGTATTTT
few 15 TRBJ1-1 - TRBV5-1 CASSFGQFSNTEAFF TGCGCCAGCAGCTTTGGACAGTTTTCCAACACTGAAGCTTTCTTT
few 12 TRBJ1-2 - TRBV19 CASSPGVYGYTF TGTGCCAGTAGCCCAGGGGTCTATGGCTACACCTTC
few 16 TRBJ2-5 TRBD2 TRBV29-1 CSVEGTSGRAVKTQYF TGCAGCGTTGAAGGGACTAGCGGGAGGGCCGTAAAGACCCAGTACTTC
few 15 TRBJ2-7 - TRBV7-6 CASSPLAATPYEQYF TGTGCCAGCAGCCCTTTAGCGGCTACACCCTACGAGCAGTACTTC